These 28 T cell receptor beta chains were all obtained from the same sample, sequenced in a study of cytomegalovirus exposure and HLA in healthy donors. 60 Vbeta and 13 Jbeta primers were used in PCR. Only in-frame clones appear in the TCRdb table, and some are missing; sequencing was by immunoSEQ multiplex PCR. This sample contains roughly 42,000 clones. The material sequenced was PBMCs. These receptors came from a man aged 25-40 years in good health and CMV-seronegative.

The chain couples TRBV9 to TRBJ1-2, with 8 bases aligning to TRBD1. This CDR3 comprises 14 residues. Unmatched junction bases numbered 9, after V lost 3 bases and J lost 8 bases. Per the germline V gene, CDR1 is SGDLS and CDR2 is YYNGEE. CDR3 DNA sequence: TGTGCCAGCAGCGCGTTAGGGGGACAGGAAGGCTACACCTTC. Amino acid sequence: CASSALGGQEGYTF.

The chain has TRBV5-1 and TRBJ2-7, with 8 bases aligning to TRBD2. Germline values: CDR1 SGHRS, CDR2 YFSETQ. V lost 5 bases to trimming and J lost 7 bases; unmatched junction nucleotides: 5. The CDR3 covers 12 residues. This CDR3 is CASRAGAGEQYF. The DNA of the CDR3 is TGCGCCAGCAGAGCGGGGGCAGGGGAGCAGTACTTC.

The chain couples TRBV9 to TRBJ2-2; 7 bases match TRBD1. The V gene's germline CDR1 is SGDLS and CDR2 YYNGEE. V was pared by 4 bases and J by 3 bases, with 12 bases of the junction left unmatched. The CDR3 covers 17 residues. CDR3 protein: CASSPSESTGHTGELFF. The CDR3, as DNA: TGTGCCAGCAGCCCCAGTGAATCGACAGGGCACACCGGGGAGCTGTTTTTT.

This chain connects TRBV6-4 to TRBJ2-2, with 7 bases lining up with TRBD1. The CDR3 extends over 19 amino acids. Trimming cost V 0 bases and J 3 bases; bases outside gene matches: 13. The germline V gene encodes CDR1 MRHNA and CDR2 SNTAGT. The CDR3 loop is CASSDSPTGPAGDTGELFF. CDR3 nucleotides: TGTGCCAGCAGTGACTCCCCGACAGGGCCTGCCGGGGACACCGGGGAGCTGTTTTTT.

The chain links TRBV4-3 to TRBJ2-7; TRBD2 is a possible D gene (6 bases). The CDR3 consists of 15 residues. V lost 0 bases and J 3 bases, leaving 12 bases between the germline ends. CDR1 and CDR2 (germline): LGHNA, YSLEER. The DNA for the CDR3 is TGCGCCAGCAGCCAAGAACTAGCCTCAAACTACGAGCAGTACTTC. As protein: CASSQELASNYEQYF.

The chain employs TRBV4-2 and TRBJ1-3, with TRBD1 as a possible D gene (5 bases). The V and J ends lost 0 bases and 3 bases respectively, with 15 bases between them. CDR1 is LGHNA and CDR2 is YNFKEQ in the germline V gene. The CDR3 is 17 amino acids. The CDR3: CASSQDKGRGSGNTIYF. CDR3 nucleotides: TGTGCCAGCAGCCAAGATAAAGGGAGGGGAAGTGGAAACACCATATATTTT.

V is TRBV4-3 and J is TRBJ2-6; a weak D match, TRBD2 (6 bases). Per germline, CDR1 LGHNA and CDR2 YSLEER. With 0 bases removed from V and 1 base from J, the gap between germline ends came to 13 bases. The CDR3 length is 18 residues. The CDR3, as DNA: TGCGCCAGCAGCCAAGACCCAGCGGGTAATTCTGGGGCCAACGTCCTGACTTTC. Translated, it gives CASSQDPAGNSGANVLTF.

Points on this clone: Germline is not matched at one junction end, which may reflect a read error. This rearrangement joins TRBV6-5 to TRBJ1-1; a weak D match, TRBD1 (6 bases). CDR1 is MNHEY, CDR2 SVGAGI, per germline. The CDR3 covers 14 residues. The CDR3 nucleotides are TGTGCCAGCACAAAAGGGGGGGGGAACGCTGAAGCTTTCTTT. Amino acids: CASTKGGGNAEAFF.

The CDR3 spells CASSQEYPPDRGRGNQPQHF. CDR3 nucleotides: TGTGCCAGCAGCCAAGAATATCCCCCAGACAGGGGGCGTGGCAATCAGCCCCAGCATTTT. The chain recombines TRBV4-2 with TRBJ1-5; 10 bases match TRBD1. V was pared by 0 bases and J by 2 bases, with 13 bases of the junction left unmatched. The V gene's germline CDR1 is LGHNA and CDR2 YNFKEQ. The CDR3 runs to 20 residues.

The chain employs TRBV4-1 and TRBJ1-5; TRBD1 matches 8 bases. Germline trimming cut 4 bases from V and 6 bases from J; bases unmatched to any gene: 8. CDR1 is MGHRA and CDR2 is YSYEKL in the germline V gene. This CDR3 spans 15 amino acids. The CDR3, as DNA: TGCGCCAGCAGCCCCTACCGGACAGGGACTCAGCCCCAGCATTTT. Residues: CASSPYRTGTQPQHF.

J is TRBJ2-7 and V is TRBV27, with 8 bases aligning to TRBD1. The CDR3 spans 14 residues. Trimming cost V 3 bases and J 2 bases; bases outside gene matches: 3. The germline CDR1 and CDR2 sequences are MNHEY and SMNVEV (reference sequence). DNA of the CDR3: TGTGCCAGCAGTTTCGTGACAGGGGCCTACGAGCAGTACTTC. Amino acid sequence: CASSFVTGAYEQYF.

This clone is classed as medium-sized by frequency. The chain employs TRBV30 and TRBJ2-2; D is unresolved. Trimming shortened V by 0 bases and J by 3 bases, and 11 bases separated the two germline ends. The CDR3 runs 15 residues. The germline V gene has CDR1 GTSNPN and CDR2 SVGIG (reference sequence). CDR3 sequence: CAWSVHGADTGELFF. CDR3 coding DNA: TGTGCCTGGAGTGTACATGGTGCGGACACCGGGGAGCTGTTTTTT.

In nucleotides, the CDR3 is TGTGCCAGCAGCTTGAGGGAAACTAGCGGGAACTACGAGCAGTACTTC. It translates to CASSLRETSGNYEQYF. V usage is TRBV7-2 and J usage is TRBJ2-7, with 10 bases matching TRBD2. After removal of 3 bases from V and 3 bases from J, the junction contained 8 bases not matched to a gene. Germline V CDR1 and CDR2: SGHTA, FQGNSA. The CDR3 consists of 16 residues.

The rearrangement uses TRBV27 and TRBJ1-2; 11 bases line up with TRBD1. J was trimmed by 3 bases and V by 8 bases; bases with no gene match: 8. CDR3 length: 15 amino acids. The germline V gene encodes CDR1 MNHEY and CDR2 SMNVEV (reference sequence). The chain's CDR3 is CASGRTGGGDYGYTF. CDR3 in DNA: TGTGCCAGCGGGCGGACAGGGGGCGGGGACTATGGCTACACCTTC.

The chain uses TRBV7-9 and TRBJ2-2, with 9 bases matching TRBD2. This CDR3 is built from 17 residues. V dropped 5 bases and J dropped 5; count of bases not matched to a gene: 12. Germline CDR1 is SEHNR and CDR2 is FQNEAQ (reference sequence). The CDR3 spells CASSPRGVAGETGELFF. CDR3 nucleotides: TGTGCCAGCAGCCCTCGGGGGGTAGCGGGAGAGACCGGGGAGCTGTTTTTT.

The chain has TRBV9 and TRBJ2-1; the match to TRBD1 covers 9 bases. The V gene's germline CDR1 is SGDLS and CDR2 YYNGEE. The CDR3 is 13 amino acids. Germline trimming cut 5 bases from V and 9 bases from J; bases unmatched to any gene: 6. CDR3 sequence: CASSTGTGLEQFF. The CDR3 nucleotides are TGTGCCAGCAGTACCGGGACAGGGCTTGAGCAGTTCTTC.

This CDR3 reads CASRTSGDNEQFF. The CDR3 region has the DNA TGTGCCAGCAGGACTAGCGGGGACAATGAGCAGTTCTTC. The chain uses TRBV4-2 and TRBJ2-1, with 11 bases identical to TRBD2. The germline V gene has CDR1 LGHNA and CDR2 YNFKEQ. V lost 6 bases and J lost 5; bases outside the gene matches: 0. This CDR3 region has 13 residues.

The chain links TRBV9 to TRBJ1-6; possibly TRBD1 for D (6 bases). Germline V CDR1 and CDR2: SGDLS, YYNGEE. The length of the CDR3 is 15 residues. V was pared by 3 bases and J by 10 bases, with 17 bases between. As DNA, the CDR3 is TGTGCCAGCAGCGCCCGAGGGGGTTATGGGTCACCCCTCCACTTT. This gives the protein CASSARGGYGSPLHF. The entire variable domain, with the rest obtained from reference TRBV9 and TRBJ1-6, is as follows: DSGVTQTPKHLITATGQRVTLRCSPRSGDLSVYWYQQSLDQGLQFLIQYYNGEERAKGNILERFSAQQFPDLHSELNLSSLELGDSALYFCASSARGGYGSPLHFGNGTRLTVT.

The chain employs TRBV18 and TRBJ1-2, with 7 bases lining up with TRBD1. CDR3 length: 15 residues. The V and J ends lost 2 bases and 2 bases, in that order; junction bases with no gene match: 5. Germline V gene lookup returns CDR1 KGHSH and CDR2 LQKENI. The CDR3 nucleotides are TGTGCCAGCTCACCAAACCAGGGGGTAAACTATGGCTACACCTTC. Protein sequence: CASSPNQGVNYGYTF.

Here the CDR3 DNA reads TGTGCCAGCTCCGGGGACAGGGGGCATCAGCCCCAGCATTTT. Encoded protein: CASSGDRGHQPQHF. V is TRBV21-1 and J is TRBJ1-5; TRBD1, the D gene given by the table, was not confirmed from the DNA. TRBV21-1 counts as a pseudogene. The CDR3 has 14 residues.

The rearrangement links TRBV30 to TRBJ1-1; maybe TRBD1 (5 bases). Trimming cost V 5 bases and J 7 bases, with 11 bases left between them. CDR3 length: 11 residues. Germline V gene sequence: CDR1 GTSNPN, CDR2 SVGIG (reference sequence). In DNA, the CDR3 is TGTGCCTGGGACAGACAGCTTGAAGCTTTCTTT. Translating it yields CAWDRQLEAFF.

The rearrangement uses TRBV7-6 and TRBJ2-7; TRBD1 matches 12 bases. The CDR3 runs 14 residues. CDR1 is SGHVS, CDR2 FNYEAQ, per germline. Germline trimming cut 5 bases from V and 5 bases from J; bases unmatched to any gene: 4. The CDR3 protein is CASSLGTGGNEQYF. The CDR3 bases are TGTGCCAGCAGCCTGGGGACAGGGGGCAACGAGCAGTACTTC. Variable domain in full (rest from reference TRBV7-6 and TRBJ2-7): GAGVSQSPRYKVTKRGQDVALRCDPISGHVSLYWYRQALGQGPEFLTYFNYEAQQDKSGLPNDRFSAERPEGSISTLTIQRTEQRDSAMYRCASSLGTGGNEQYFGPGTRLTVT.

The chain recombines TRBV6-5 with TRBJ2-7; 8 bases match TRBD1. Germline CDR1 reads MNHEY; CDR2 reads SVGAGI. The CDR3 extends over 14 amino acids. J lost 3 bases, V lost 2 bases, and 3 bases had no gene match. The CDR3 nucleotides are TGTGCCAGCAGTTACCTGGGACAGGTCTACGAGCAGTACTTC. As protein: CASSYLGQVYEQYF.

The J gene is TRBJ2-7, the V gene TRBV4-1; TRBD2 matches 7 bases. The CDR3 is 14 residues long. V was clipped by 5 bases and J by 4 bases; unmatched bases: 8. Looked up from germline, CDR1 is MGHRA and CDR2 is YSYEKL. The CDR3 spells CASSWEAGAYEQYF. CDR3 nucleotide sequence: TGCGCCAGCAGCTGGGAGGCGGGAGCTTACGAGCAGTACTTC.

This chain uses TRBV9 with TRBJ2-7; TRBD1 aligns across 7 bases. CDR1 is SGDLS and CDR2 is YYNGEE in the germline V gene. Trimming at V came to 0 bases and at J to 3 bases, leaving 6 bases not matched to a gene. The CDR3 consists of 15 residues. The CDR3: CASSVAGGTVYEQYF. The CDR3 nucleotides are TGTGCCAGCAGCGTAGCGGGTGGGACAGTCTACGAGCAGTACTTC.

CDR3 in DNA: TGTGCCAGCAATCGAAGGGGATTGCTGGCAGATACGCAGTATTTT. It yields the protein CASNRRGLLADTQYF. The chain carries TRBV6-5 and TRBJ2-3; TRBD1 might be the D (5 bases). This CDR3 is built from 15 residues. Germline V lookup: CDR1 MNHEY, CDR2 SVGAGI. With 7 bases removed from V and 4 bases from J, the gap between germline ends came to 18 bases.

The chain recombines TRBV18 with TRBJ2-1, with TRBD1 identical over 8 bases. The CDR3 spans 14 residues. The germline V gene encodes CDR1 KGHSH and CDR2 LQKENI. Trimming at V came to 6 bases and at J to 7 bases, leaving 8 bases not matched to a gene. CDR3 sequence (DNA): TGTGCCAGCTCTCAACAGGGGGTGGGGAATGAGCAGTTCTTC. This codes for CASSQQGVGNEQFF.

V usage is TRBV4-3 and J usage is TRBJ1-5; a possible D gene is TRBD1 (6 bases). This CDR3 has 14 residues. Deletions cut 0 bases from V and 7 bases from J, with 10 bases between. Germline CDR1 reads LGHNA; CDR2 reads YSLEER. The CDR3 loop reads CASSQDTGGQPQHF. The CDR3, as DNA: TGCGCCAGCAGCCAAGATACGGGGGGCCAGCCCCAGCATTTT.